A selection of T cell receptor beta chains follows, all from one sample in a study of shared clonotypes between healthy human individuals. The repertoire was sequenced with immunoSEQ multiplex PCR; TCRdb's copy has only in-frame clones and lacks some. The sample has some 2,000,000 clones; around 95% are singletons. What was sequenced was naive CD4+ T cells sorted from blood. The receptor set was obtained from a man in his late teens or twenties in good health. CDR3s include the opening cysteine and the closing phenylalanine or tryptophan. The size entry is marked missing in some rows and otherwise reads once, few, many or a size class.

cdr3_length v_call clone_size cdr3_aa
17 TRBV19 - CASSIGPTSGNTGELFF
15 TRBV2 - CASSFQQGSLETQYF
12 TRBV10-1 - CANWTPSYEQYF
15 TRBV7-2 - CASSYRGSENSPLHF
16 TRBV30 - CAWSGPGSFSGNTIYF
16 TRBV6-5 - CASSYSIHATRNTIYF
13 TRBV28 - CASSLGGFEKLFF
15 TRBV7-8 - CASSFMKPTQETQYF
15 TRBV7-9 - CASSLDGTGGNEQFF
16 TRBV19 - CASSTAEGVRNSPLHF
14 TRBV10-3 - CAISLTGVQETQYF
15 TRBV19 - CASTGLAGNTGELFF
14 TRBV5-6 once CASSLGTRDYEQYF
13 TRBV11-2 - CASSFWGGETQYF
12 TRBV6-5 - CASSYSDYGYTF
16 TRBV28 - CASTPGRWGRGEKLFF
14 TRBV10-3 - CATLAGENTDTQYF
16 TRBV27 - CASSLSPGLGPLEQYF
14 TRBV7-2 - CASSRADVQETQYF
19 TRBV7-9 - CASSSLRRTGEGYTGELFF
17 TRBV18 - CASSPGQGAASSYEQYF
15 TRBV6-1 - CASVDRVGVGNTIYF
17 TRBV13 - CASSLGLAGGSTDTQYF
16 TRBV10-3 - CAISESRTGSSYEQYF
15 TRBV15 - CATSRGTATYYEQYF
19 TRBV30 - CAWTKERAFGAFRDAEAFF
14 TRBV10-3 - CAISESHGRDTQYF
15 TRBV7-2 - CASSPLAGGAHEQYF
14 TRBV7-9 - CASSEAGRGGEQFF
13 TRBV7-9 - CASSPGNTDTQYF
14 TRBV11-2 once CASSLDLLSYEQYF
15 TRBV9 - CASSVTSGVYNEQFF
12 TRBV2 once CASKLPLGEQYF
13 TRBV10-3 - CAISERQGAEQFF
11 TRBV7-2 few CASSNDYEQYF
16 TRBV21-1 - CASSPRQGNMNTEAFF
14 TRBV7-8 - CASSLAGQYQPQHF
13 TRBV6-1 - CASIRDRVYGYTF
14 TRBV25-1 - CASSGNNPGNTIYF
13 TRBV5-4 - CASSSRGGETQYF
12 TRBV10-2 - CASRQDNSPLHF
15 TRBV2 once CASSDAFDSGNTIYF
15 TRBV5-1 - CASSPGLAGRDTQYF
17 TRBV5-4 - CASSVGTSGTVTDTQYF
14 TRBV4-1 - CASSHEDKGQPQHF
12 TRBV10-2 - CASSEGLGIQYF
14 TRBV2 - CASRGRGGFNEQFF
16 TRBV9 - CASSPGLAGVTDTQYF
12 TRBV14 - CASSLAGWGYTF
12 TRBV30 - CAWSPSGREQFF
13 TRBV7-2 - CASAGGSQETQYF
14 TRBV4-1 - CASSQDERIQPQHF
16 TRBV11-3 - CASSIGTSRSTDTQYF
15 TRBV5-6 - CASSSGTRANEKLFF
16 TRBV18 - CASSPLAEPGRAEAFF